The 3 T cell receptor beta chains below were found in one sample sequenced in a study of cytomegalovirus exposure and HLA in healthy donors. Primers: 60 Vbeta forward and 13 Jbeta reverse. Generated by immunoSEQ multiplex PCR, the TCRdb table keeps only in-frame clones and is missing some. The sample has some 250,000 clones, around 81% seen once. The sequenced sample was PBMCs. Receptor source: an older woman in good health and CMV-seropositive.

The rearrangement joins TRBV28 to TRBJ2-5; unclear D gene. The DNA end lines up better with TRBJ2-7; the J call may be wrong. From germline, CDR1 is MDHEN and CDR2 SYDVKM. CDR3 size: 14 residues. The CDR3 sequence is CASSLRLSSYEQYF. The CDR3 bases are TGTGCCAGCAGTTTACGCCTTTCTTCCTACGAGCAGTACTTC.

This chain joins TRBV12-5 and TRBJ1-2; the D is unclear. The CDR3 runs to 13 residues. Germline V gene data show CDR1 as LGHNT and CDR2 as FRNRAP. V gave up 0 bases and J gave up 8 bases, with 10 bases separating them. The CDR3 nucleotides are TGTGCTAGTGGTTTGGTCCCAACGAGGGGCTACACCTTC. Amino acids: CASGLVPTRGYTF.

V gene TRBV6-1 combines with J gene TRBJ2-1, with D perhaps matching TRBD2 (6 bases). Trimming stripped 4 bases from V and 4 bases from J, with 14 bases between. The germline gives CDR1 MNHNS, CDR2 SASEGT. The CDR3 sequence is 15 residues long. The CDR3 nucleotides are TGTGCCAGCAGTGTCGAGCGGGCCCCATACAATGAGCAGTTCTTC. Its protein product is CASSVERAPYNEQFF.